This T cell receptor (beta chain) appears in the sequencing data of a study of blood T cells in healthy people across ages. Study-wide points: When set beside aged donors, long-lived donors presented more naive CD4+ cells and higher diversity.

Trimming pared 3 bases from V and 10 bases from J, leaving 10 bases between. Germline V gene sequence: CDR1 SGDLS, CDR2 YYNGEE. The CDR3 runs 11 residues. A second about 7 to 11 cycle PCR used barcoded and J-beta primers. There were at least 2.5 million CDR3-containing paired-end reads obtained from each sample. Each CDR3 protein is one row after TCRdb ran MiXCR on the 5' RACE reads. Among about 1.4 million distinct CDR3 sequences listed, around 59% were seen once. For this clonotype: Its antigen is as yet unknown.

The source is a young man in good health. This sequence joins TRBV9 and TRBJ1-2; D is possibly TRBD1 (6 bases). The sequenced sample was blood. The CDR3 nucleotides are TGTGCCAGCAGCGCAGGGGCAGCCTACACCTTC. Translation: CASSAGAAYTF. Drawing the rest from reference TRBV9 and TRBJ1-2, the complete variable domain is DSGVTQTPKHLITATGQRVTLRCSPRSGDLSVYWYQQSLDQGLQFLIQYYNGEERAKGNILERFSAQQFPDLHSELNLSSLELGDSALYFCASSAGAAYTFGSGTRLTVV.